This T cell receptor (beta chain) was observed in a study of beta chain features in type 1 diabetes. Study overall: Cell yields, age and gender were similar between patients and healthy donors.

Investigators reverse transcribed all isolated RNA, so they sequenced expressed TCRB transcripts. Average reads for naive, central memory and regulatory T cell samples were about 3.57 million. The repertoire was sequenced with immunoSEQ multiplex PCR; TCRdb's copy has only in-frame clones and lacks some. The data show roughly 180,000 clones, 10% to 15% seen once. Broader study findings: TCRB repertoires of naive, central memory and Treg cells appeared more similar among patients than among healthy donors. Moderate but significant shortening of TCRB CDR3s was recorded in all four CD4+ subsets from Type 1 diabetes patients.

Germline values: CDR1 MGHRA, CDR2 YSYEKL. CDR3 length: 18 residues. V trimming: 1 base; J trimming: 5 bases; junction bases outside the gene matches: 11. A remark on this clone: Its matching antigen is unknown.

V is TRBV4-1 and J is TRBJ2-3; 11 bases agree with TRBD1. This sequence was found in a woman younger than 30 in good health. Sequencing was carried out using central memory CD4+ T cells from blood. The CDR3: CASSQGPQDRGRRDTQYF. The CDR3 nucleotides are TGCGCCAGCAGCCAAGGCCCGCAGGACAGGGGGCGGAGAGATACGCAGTATTTT.